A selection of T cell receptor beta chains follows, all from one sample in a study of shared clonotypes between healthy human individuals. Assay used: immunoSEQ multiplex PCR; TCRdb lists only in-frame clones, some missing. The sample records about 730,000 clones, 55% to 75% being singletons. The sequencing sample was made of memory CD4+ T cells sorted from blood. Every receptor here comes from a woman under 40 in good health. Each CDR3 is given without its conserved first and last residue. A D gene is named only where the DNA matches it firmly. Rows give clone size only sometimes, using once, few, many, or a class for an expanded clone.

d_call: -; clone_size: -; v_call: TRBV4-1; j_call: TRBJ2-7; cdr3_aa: ASSPRGSGYEQY
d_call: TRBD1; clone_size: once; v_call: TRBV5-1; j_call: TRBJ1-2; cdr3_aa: ASSPRDRGNYGYT
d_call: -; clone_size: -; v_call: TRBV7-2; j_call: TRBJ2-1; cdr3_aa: ASRAQSYNEQF
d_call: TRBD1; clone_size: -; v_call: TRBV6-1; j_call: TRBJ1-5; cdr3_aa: ASSSQGAGQPQH
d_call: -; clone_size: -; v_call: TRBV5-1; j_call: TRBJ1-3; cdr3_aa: ASSLPETYSSGNTIY
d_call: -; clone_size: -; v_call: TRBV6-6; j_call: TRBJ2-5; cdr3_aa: ASSYPEETQY
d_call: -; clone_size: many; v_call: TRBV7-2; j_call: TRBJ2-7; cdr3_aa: ASSAAGTAASYEQY
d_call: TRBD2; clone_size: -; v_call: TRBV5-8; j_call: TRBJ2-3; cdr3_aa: ASSGRTSGTDTQY
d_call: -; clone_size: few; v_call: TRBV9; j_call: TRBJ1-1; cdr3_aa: ASSVAGLQGEAF
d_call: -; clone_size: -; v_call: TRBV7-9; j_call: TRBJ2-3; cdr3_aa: ASSLRGPKADTQY
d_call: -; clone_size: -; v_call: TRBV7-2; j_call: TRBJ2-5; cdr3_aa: ASSLWLRDETQY
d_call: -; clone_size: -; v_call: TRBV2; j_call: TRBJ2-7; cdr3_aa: ASSDRAGSYEQY
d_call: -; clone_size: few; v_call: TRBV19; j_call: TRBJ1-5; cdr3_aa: ASRLGLAGPQH
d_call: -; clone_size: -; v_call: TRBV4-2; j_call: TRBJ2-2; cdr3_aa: ASSQPLNTGELF
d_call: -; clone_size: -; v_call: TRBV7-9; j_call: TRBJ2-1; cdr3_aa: ASSREVGQF
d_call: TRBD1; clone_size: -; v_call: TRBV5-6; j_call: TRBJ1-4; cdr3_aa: ASSLTGGWFSTNEKLF
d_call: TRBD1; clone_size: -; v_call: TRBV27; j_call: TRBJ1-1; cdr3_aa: ASIPGQGIRTAF
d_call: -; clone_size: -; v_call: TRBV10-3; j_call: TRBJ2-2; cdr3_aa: AISETGPQKNTGELF
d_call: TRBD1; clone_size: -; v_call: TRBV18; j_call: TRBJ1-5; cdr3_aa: ASSLTGEDQPQH
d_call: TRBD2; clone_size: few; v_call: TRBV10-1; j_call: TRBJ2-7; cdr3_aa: ASKASGSYEQY
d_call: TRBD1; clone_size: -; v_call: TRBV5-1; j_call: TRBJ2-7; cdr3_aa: ASSPRMMGQGPGVEQY
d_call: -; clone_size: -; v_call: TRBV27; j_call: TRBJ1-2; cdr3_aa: ASSLLSGGNYGYT
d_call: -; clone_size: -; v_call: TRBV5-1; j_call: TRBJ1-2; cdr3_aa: ASGALNEYGYT
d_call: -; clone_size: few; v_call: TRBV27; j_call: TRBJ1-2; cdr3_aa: ASSPASGAVYGYT
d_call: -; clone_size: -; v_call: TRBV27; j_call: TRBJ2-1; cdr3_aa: ASSLATASYNEQF
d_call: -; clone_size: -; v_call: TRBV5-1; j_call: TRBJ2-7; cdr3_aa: ASSLGAYEQY
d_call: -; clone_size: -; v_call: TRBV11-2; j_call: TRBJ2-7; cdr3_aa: ASSRDGAGYEQY
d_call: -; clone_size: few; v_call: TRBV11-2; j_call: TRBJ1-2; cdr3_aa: ASSLRTYGYT
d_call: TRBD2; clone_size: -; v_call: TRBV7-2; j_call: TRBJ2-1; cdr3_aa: ASSLDHRTSGTGRKF
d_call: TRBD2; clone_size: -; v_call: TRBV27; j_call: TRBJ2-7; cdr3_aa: ASSRPPSSGRNEQY
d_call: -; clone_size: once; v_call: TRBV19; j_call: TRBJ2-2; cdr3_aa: ASSIRGGSNTGELF
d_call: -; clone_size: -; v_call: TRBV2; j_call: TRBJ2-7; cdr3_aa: ASSPRVGKQY
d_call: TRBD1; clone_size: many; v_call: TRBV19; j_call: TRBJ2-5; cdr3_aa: ASSTPGQGAETQY
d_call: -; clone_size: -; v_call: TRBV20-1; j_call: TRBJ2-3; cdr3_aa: SARRSDTQY
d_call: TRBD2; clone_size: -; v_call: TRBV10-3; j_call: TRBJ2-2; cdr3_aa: AISEYWTSGSTGELF
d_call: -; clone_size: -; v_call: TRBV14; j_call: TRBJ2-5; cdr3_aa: ASSLNWETQY
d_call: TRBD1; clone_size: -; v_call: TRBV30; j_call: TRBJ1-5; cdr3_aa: AWSAQGGQPQH
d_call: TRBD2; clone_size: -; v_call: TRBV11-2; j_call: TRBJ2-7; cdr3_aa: ASSLVGLGPTEQY
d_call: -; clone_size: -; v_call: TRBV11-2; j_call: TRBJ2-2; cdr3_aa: ASSPGSWVSTGELF